This T cell receptor beta chain was captured by sequencing in a study of chemoradiotherapy in HPV16-positive cancers. Profiling relied on immunoSEQ multiplex PCR, and the TCRdb table lists in-frame clones only, not all of them. The top ten clones hold around 9.9% of a sample with approximately 15,000 clones, over 70% of them seen once. Looked up from germline, CDR1 is ENHRY and CDR2 is SYGVKD. V gave up 0 bases and J gave up 11 bases, with 19 bases separating them. The CDR3 runs to 15 residues. A note on this clone: Other DNA sequences from this sample encode an identical CDR3 as well.

The chain carries TRBV10-3 and TRBJ1-1, with D possibly TRBD1 on 6 matching bases. This specimen was collected from a patient who underwent chemoradiotherapy. The sequence derives from a human donor with HPV-associated anogenital cancer. The CDR3 loop is CAISESGPRGTKAFF. CDR3 DNA: TGTGCCATCAGTGAGTCGGGGCCCCGAGGGACAAAGGCTTTCTTT.